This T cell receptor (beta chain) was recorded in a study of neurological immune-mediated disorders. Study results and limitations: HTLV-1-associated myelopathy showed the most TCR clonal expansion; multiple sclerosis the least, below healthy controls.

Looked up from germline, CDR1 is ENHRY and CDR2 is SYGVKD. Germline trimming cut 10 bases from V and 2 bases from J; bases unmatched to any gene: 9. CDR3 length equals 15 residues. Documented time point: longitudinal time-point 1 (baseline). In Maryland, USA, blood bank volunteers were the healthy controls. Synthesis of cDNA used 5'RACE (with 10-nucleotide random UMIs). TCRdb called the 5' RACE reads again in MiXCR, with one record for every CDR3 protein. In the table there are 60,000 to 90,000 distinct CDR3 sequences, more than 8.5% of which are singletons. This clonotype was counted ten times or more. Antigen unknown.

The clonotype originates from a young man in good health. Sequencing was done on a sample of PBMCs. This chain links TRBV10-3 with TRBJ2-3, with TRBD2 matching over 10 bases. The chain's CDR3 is CATKSTSGDTDTQYF. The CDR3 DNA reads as TGTGCCACCAAATCTACTAGCGGGGACACAGATACGCAGTATTTT.